The source of this T cell receptor (beta chain) is a study of CXCR3-negative and CXCR3-positive naive CD8 T cells. Study-wide background: Around 140 million TRB reads were obtained overall (about 1.5 +/- 0.3 million per library).

Every subset of CD8+ T cells was sorted in triplicate at a few hundred thousand cells each. All TRB cDNA libraries came from 5' RACE performed with UMI labels. TCRdb derives one entry per CDR3 protein from the 5' RACE reads, leaving out DNA. The sample totals nearly 110,000 distinct CDR3 sequences. Overall study findings and caveats: The TRBV-TRBJ usage of naive CXCR3-negative and CXCR3-positive cells was similar, but that of memory cells differed. More hydrophobic TRB CDR3s occurred in CXCR3-positive than in CXCR3-negative naive cells.

Details on this clonotype: What it binds is unknown.

The CDR3 is 13 residues long. From germline, CDR1 is SGHAT and CDR2 FQNNGV. This TCR came from a human donor in good health. Some clones in this sample may be carry-over from other donors' samples. The sequencing input was naive CXCR3+ CD8+ T cells from blood. Subset specified: CD45RO-CCR7+CD27+CD95- naive CD8+ T cells expressing CXCR3 (TNR3+). The rearrangement links TRBV11-2 to TRBJ2-5; TCRdb outputs TRBD1, but without DNA this stays unchecked. CDR3 protein: CASSRGVKETQYF.